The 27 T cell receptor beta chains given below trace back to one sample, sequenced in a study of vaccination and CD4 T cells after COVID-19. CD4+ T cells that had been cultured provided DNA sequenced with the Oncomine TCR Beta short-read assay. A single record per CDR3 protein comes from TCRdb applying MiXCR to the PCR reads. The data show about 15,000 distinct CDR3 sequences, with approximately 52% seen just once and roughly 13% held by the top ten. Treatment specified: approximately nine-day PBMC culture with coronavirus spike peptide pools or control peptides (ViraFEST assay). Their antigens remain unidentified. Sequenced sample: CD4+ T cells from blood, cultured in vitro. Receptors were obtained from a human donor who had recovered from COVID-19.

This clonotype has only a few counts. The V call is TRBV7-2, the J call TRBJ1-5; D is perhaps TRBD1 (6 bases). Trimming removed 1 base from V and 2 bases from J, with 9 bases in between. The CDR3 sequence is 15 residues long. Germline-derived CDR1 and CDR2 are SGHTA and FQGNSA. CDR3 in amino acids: CASSLVGGGNQPQHF. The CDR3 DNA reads TGTGCCAGCAGCTTAGTCGGGGGCGGCAATCAGCCCCAGCATTTT.

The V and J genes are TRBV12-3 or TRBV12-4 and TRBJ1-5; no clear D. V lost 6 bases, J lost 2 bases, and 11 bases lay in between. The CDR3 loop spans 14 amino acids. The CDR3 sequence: CASSPQYGNQPQHF. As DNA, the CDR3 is TGTGCCAGCAGCCCTCAGTACGGCAATCAGCCCCAGCATTTT.

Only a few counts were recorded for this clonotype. The CDR3 nucleotides are TGTGCCAGTAGATGGGGGCAGGGGCCGTCCGGCTACACCTTC. This translates into CASRWGQGPSGYTF. J is TRBJ1-2 and V is TRBV19, with D perhaps matching TRBD1 (6 bases). The CDR3 has 14 amino acids. Trimming left V 6 bases short and J 8 bases short, with 19 bases between. Germline CDR1 and CDR2: LNHDA and SQIVND (reference sequence).

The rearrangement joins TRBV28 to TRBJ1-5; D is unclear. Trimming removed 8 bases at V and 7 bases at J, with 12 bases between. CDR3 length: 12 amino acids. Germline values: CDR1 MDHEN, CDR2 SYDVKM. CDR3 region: CASLRVSQPQHF. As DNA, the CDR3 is TGTGCCAGCCTAAGGGTTAGCCAGCCCCAGCATTTT.

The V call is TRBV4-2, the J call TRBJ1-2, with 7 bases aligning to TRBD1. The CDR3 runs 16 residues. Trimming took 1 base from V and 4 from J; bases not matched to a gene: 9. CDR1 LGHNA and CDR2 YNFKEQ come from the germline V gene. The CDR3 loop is CASSQVGQGVGYGYTF. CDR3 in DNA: TGTGCCAGCAGCCAAGTGGGTCAGGGGGTGGGCTATGGCTACACCTTC.

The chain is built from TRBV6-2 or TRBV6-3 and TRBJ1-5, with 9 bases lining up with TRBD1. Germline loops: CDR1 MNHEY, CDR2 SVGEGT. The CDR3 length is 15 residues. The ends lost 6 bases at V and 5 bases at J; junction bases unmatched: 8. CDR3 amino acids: CASRGDRAFYQPQHF. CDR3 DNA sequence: TGTGCCAGCAGAGGGGACAGGGCCTTCTATCAGCCCCAGCATTTT.

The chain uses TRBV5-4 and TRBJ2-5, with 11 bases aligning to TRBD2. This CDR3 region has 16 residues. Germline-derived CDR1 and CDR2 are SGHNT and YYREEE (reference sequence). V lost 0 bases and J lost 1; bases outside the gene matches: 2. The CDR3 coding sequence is TGTGCCAGCAGCTTGGGACTAGCGGGAACCCAAGAGACCCAGTACTTC. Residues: CASSLGLAGTQETQYF.

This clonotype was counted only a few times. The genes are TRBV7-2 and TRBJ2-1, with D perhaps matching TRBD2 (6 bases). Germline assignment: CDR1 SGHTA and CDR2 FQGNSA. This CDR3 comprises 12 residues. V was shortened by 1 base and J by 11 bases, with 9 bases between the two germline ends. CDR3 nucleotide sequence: TGTGCCAGCAGCTTAGGAACTAGCCAGCAGTTCTTC. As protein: CASSLGTSQQFF.

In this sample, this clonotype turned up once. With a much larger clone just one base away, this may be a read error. In nucleotides, the CDR3 is TGTGCCAGCAGCTGGACAGGTAGGGCCGAGCGGTACTTC. Its protein product is CASSWTGRAERYF. The chain combines TRBV5-6 with TRBJ2-7, with TRBD1 identical over 7 bases. Germline CDR1 reads SGHDT; CDR2 reads YYEEEE. This CDR3 has 13 amino acids.

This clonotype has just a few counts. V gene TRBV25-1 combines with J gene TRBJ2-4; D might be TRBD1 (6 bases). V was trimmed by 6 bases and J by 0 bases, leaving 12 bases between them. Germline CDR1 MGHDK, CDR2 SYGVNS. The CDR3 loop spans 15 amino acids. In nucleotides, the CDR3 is TGTGCCAGCAGACAGGGCATTATAGCCAAAAACATTCAGTACTTC. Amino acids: CASRQGIIAKNIQYF.

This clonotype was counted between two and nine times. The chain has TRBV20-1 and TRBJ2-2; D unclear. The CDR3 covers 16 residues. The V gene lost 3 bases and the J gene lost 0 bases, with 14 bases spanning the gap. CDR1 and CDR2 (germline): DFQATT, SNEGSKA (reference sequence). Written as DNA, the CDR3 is TGCAGTGCTAGGGGATATGGTTACGCGAACACCGGGGAGCTGTTTTTT. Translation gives CSARGYGYANTGELFF.

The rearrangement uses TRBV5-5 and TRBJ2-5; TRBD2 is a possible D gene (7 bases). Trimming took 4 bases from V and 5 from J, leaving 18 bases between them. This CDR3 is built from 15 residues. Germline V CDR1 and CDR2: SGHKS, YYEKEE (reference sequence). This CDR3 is CASSPAAGASETQYF. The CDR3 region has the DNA TGTGCCAGCAGCCCCGCCGCGGGGGCCTCGGAGACCCAGTACTTC. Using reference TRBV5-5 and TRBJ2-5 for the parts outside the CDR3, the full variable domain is DAGVTQSPTHLIKTRGQQVTLRCSPISGHKSVSWYQQVLGQGPQFIFQYYEKEERGRGNFPDRFSARQFPNYSSELNVNALLLGDSALYLCASSPAAGASETQYFGPGTRLLVL.

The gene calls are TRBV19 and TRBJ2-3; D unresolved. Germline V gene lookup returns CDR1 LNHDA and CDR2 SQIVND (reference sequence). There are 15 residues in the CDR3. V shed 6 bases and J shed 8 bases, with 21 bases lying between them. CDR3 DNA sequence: TGTGCCAGTAGCCCACCATTAGGCGGTGGCGGTACGCAGTATTTT. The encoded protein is CASSPPLGGGGTQYF.

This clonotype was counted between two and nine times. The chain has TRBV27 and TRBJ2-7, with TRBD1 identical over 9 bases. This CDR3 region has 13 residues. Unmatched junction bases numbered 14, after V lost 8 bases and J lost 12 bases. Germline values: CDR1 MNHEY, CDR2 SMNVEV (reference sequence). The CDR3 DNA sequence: TGTGCCAGCTCCCCCGGACAGGGGAGGTCCTGGTACTTC. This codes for CASSPGQGRSWYF.

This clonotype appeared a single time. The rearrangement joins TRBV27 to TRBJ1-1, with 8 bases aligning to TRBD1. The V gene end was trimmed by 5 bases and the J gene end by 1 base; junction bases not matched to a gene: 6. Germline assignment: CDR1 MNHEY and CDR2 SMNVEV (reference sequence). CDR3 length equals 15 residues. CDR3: CASSPRQGPNTEAFF. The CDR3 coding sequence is TGTGCCAGCAGTCCGCGACAGGGGCCGAACACTGAAGCTTTCTTT.

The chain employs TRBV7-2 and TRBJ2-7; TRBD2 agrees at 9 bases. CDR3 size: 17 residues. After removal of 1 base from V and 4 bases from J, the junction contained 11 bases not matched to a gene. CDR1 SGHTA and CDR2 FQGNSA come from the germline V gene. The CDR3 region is CASSLGPRSGSTYEQYF. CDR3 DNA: TGTGCCAGCAGCTTAGGCCCCCGTAGCGGGAGTACGTACGAGCAGTACTTC.

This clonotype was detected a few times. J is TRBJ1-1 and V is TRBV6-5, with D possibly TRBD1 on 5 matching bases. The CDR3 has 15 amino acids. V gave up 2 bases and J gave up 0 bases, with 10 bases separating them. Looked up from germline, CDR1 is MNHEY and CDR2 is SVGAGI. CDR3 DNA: TGTGCCAGCAGTTACACCGGGACTTTGAACACTGAAGCTTTCTTT. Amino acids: CASSYTGTLNTEAFF.

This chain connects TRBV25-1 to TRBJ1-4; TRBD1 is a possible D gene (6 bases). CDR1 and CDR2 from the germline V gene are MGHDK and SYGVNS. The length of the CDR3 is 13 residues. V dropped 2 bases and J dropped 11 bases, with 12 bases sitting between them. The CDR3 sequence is CASSEATGRKLFF. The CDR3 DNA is TGTGCCAGCAGTGAAGCTACAGGGCGGAAACTGTTTTTT.

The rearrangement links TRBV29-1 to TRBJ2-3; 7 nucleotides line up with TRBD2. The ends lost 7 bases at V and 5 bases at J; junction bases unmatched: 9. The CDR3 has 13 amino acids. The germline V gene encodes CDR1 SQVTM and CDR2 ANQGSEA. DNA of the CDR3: TGCAGCGGTGGGGACTATGGAGGAGATACGCAGTATTTT. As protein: CSGGDYGGDTQYF.

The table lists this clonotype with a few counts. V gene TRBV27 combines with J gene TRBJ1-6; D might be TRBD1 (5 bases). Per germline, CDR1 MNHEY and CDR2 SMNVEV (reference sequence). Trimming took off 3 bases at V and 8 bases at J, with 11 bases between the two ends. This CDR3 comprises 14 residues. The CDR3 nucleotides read TGTGCCAGCAGTTTCCGGGGGACCTATTCACCCCTCCACTTT. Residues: CASSFRGTYSPLHF.

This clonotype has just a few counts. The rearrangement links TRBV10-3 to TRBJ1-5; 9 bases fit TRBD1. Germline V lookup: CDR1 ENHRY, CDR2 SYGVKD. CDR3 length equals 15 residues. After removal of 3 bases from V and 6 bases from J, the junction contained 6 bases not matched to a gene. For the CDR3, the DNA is TGTGCCATCAGTGATCGTAGGGGACAGGGTCAGCCCCAGCATTTT. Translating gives CAISDRRGQGQPQHF.

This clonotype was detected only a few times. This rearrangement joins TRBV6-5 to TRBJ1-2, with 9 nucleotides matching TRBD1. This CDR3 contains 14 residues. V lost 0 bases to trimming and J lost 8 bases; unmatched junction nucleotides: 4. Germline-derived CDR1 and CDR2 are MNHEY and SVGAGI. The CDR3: CASSYSNRGHGYTF. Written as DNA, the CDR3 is TGTGCCAGCAGTTACTCGAACAGGGGGCACGGCTACACCTTC.

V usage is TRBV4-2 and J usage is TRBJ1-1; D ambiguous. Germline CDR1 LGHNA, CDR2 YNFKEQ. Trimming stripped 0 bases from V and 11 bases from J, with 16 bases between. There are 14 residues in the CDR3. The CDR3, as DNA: TGTGCCAGCAGCCAAGATCTCCAGAGTCGGGGTGCTTTCTTT. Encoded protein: CASSQDLQSRGAFF.

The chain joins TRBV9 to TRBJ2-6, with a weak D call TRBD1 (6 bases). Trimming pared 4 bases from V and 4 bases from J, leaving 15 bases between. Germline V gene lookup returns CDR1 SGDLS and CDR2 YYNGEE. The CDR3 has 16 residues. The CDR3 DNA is TGTGCCAGCAGCCCCCGGGCAGGGGAAGGGGCCAACGTCCTGACTTTC. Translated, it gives CASSPRAGEGANVLTF. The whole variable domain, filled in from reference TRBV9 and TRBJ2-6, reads DSGVTQTPKHLITATGQRVTLRCSPRSGDLSVYWYQQSLDQGLQFLIQYYNGEERAKGNILERFSAQQFPDLHSELNLSSLELGDSALYFCASSPRAGEGANVLTFGAGSRLTVL.

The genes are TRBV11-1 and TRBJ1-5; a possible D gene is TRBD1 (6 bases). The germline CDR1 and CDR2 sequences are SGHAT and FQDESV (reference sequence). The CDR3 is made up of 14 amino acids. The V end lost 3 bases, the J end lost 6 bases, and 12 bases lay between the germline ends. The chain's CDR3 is CASSLHQGTQPQHF. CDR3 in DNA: TGTGCCAGCAGCTTGCATCAGGGGACTCAGCCCCAGCATTTT.

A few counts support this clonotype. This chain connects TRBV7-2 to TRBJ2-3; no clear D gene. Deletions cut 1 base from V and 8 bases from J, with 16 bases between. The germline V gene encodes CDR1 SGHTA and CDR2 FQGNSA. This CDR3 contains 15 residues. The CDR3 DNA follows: TGTGCCAGCAGCTTAGACGGGCCACCAGTTAGTACGCAGTATTTT. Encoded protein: CASSLDGPPVSTQYF.

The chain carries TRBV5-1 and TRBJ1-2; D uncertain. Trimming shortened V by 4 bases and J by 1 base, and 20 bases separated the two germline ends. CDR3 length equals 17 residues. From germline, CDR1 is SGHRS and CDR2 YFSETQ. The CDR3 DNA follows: TGCGCCAGCAGCCCGCGGAGGAGAGGGAACTTTAACTATGGCTACACCTTC. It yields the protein CASSPRRRGNFNYGYTF.